The 10 T cell receptor beta chains presented below share a single source sample, sequenced in a study of cytomegalovirus exposure and HLA in healthy donors. Assay used: immunoSEQ multiplex PCR; TCRdb lists only in-frame clones, some missing. This table holds more than 90,000 clones, more than 70% found once. Source material: PBMCs. These receptor sequences come from a man aged 18 to 29 in good health and CMV-seronegative.

The chain links TRBV5-6 to TRBJ2-1, with 11 bases matching TRBD2. Trimming cost V 4 bases and J 0 bases; bases outside gene matches: 3. This CDR3 region has 16 residues. Germline-derived CDR1 and CDR2 are SGHDT and YYEEEE. The CDR3 DNA reads as TGTGCCAGCAGCGCCGGACTAGCGGGCTCCTACAATGAGCAGTTCTTC. Translating gives CASSAGLAGSYNEQFF. Filled out from reference TRBV5-6 and TRBJ2-1, the complete variable domain reads DAGVTQSPTHLIKTRGQQVTLRCSPKSGHDTVSWYQQALGQGPQFIFQYYEEEERQRGNFPDRFSGHQFPNYSSELNVNALLLGDSALYLCASSAGLAGSYNEQFFGPGTRLTVL.

V and J are TRBV19 and TRBJ2-5, with 13 bases aligning to TRBD2. The V segment lost 4 bases and the J segment 2 bases; nucleotides outside the gene matches: 10. Germline V CDR1 and CDR2: LNHDA, SQIVND (reference sequence). The CDR3 has 18 residues. CDR3 region: CASSRRTSGGVGQETQYF. The CDR3 DNA is TGTGCCAGTAGTAGGCGAACTAGCGGGGGGGTTGGACAAGAGACCCAGTACTTC.

V is TRBV6-1 and J is TRBJ2-1; TRBD2 matches at 14 bases. The CDR3 is made up of 15 amino acids. Germline loops: CDR1 MNHNS, CDR2 SASEGT. The trim removed 7 bases at V and 6 bases at J, leaving 5 bases unmatched. The CDR3 here is CASMGTSGSVNEQFF. In nucleotides, the CDR3 is TGTGCCAGCATGGGGACTAGCGGGAGTGTCAATGAGCAGTTCTTC.

This rearrangement joins TRBV2 to TRBJ2-7; D possibly corresponds to TRBD1 (5 bases). V was cut by 7 bases and J by 4 bases, with 11 bases left in between. The CDR3 runs 12 residues. The germline CDR1 and CDR2 sequences are SNHLY and FYNNEI. The CDR3 is CASTSDSYEQYF. The CDR3 region has the DNA TGTGCCAGCACCTCCGACAGTTACGAGCAGTACTTC.

This clone was seen only a few times. The chain's CDR3 is CASRKRDRGRPMEAFF. The CDR3 region has the DNA TGCGCCAGCAGAAAACGGGACAGGGGGCGCCCGATGGAAGCTTTCTTT. The V call is TRBV23-1, the J call TRBJ1-1, with 12 bases lining up with TRBD1. TRBV23-1 is flagged as an ORF with uncertain function. V lost 6 bases and J lost 8; bases outside the gene matches: 13. CDR3 length equals 16 residues.

This clone occurred once. The rearrangement joins TRBV5-4 to TRBJ1-1; D may be TRBD1 (6 bases). The CDR3 length is 14 residues. Germline CDR1 SGHNT, CDR2 YYREEE (reference sequence). V shed 1 base and J shed 1 base, with 8 bases lying between them. Here the CDR3 DNA reads TGTGCCAGCAGCTTGCAGGGGCGGAACACTGAAGCTTTCTTT. Translation: CASSLQGRNTEAFF.

Details on this clone: The junction departs from the called germline gene at one end, perhaps through a read error. The chain is built from TRBV6-1 and TRBJ2-7, with D possibly TRBD1 on 6 matching bases. CDR1 MNHNS and CDR2 SASEGT come from the germline V gene. The CDR3 covers 14 residues. The CDR3 bases are TGTGCCAGCAGGGAAGACAGGAACTCCTACGAGCAGTACTTC. It specifies CASREDRNSYEQYF.

The chain is built from TRBV30 and TRBJ2-7, with 11 positions matching TRBD2. Germline CDR1 GTSNPN, CDR2 SVGIG (reference sequence). The V and J ends lost 3 bases and 6 bases, in that order; junction bases with no gene match: 4. This CDR3 region has 13 residues. The CDR3 is CAWRPSGGFEQYF. The DNA of the CDR3 is TGTGCCTGGAGGCCTAGCGGGGGGTTCGAGCAGTACTTC. Full variable domain (remainder filled in from reference TRBV30 and TRBJ2-7): SQTIHQWPATLVQPVGSPLSLECTVEGTSNPNLYWYRQAAGRGLQLLFYSVGIGQISSEVPQNLSASRPQDRQFILSSKKLLLSDSGFYLCAWRPSGGFEQYFGPGTRLTVT.

V usage is TRBV27 and J usage is TRBJ2-5; no clear D. Trimming left V 0 bases short and J 5 bases short, with 10 bases between. This CDR3 has 14 residues. CDR1 MNHEY and CDR2 SMNVEV come from the germline V gene (reference sequence). The CDR3 loop reads CASSLSSPRETQYF. The CDR3 DNA reads as TGTGCCAGCAGTTTATCTTCCCCTCGGGAGACCCAGTACTTC.

The chain employs TRBV19 and TRBJ1-5, with D hard to call. The germline gives CDR1 LNHDA, CDR2 SQIVND (reference sequence). V lost 5 bases to trimming and J lost 1 base, with 15 bases between them. The CDR3 runs 16 residues. CDR3 nucleotide sequence: TGTGCCAGTAGTCCGGACTTATGGCGGAGCAATCAGCCCCAGCATTTT. Its translation is CASSPDLWRSNQPQHF.